Listed here is a single TCR beta chain. Clones were sequenced by immunoSEQ multiplex PCR, and TCRdb holds only the in-frame ones, with some missing. Of hundreds of thousands of clones in the sample, 86% were seen once. The CDR3 sequence is 16 residues long. Trimming removed 3 bases from V and 8 bases from J; junction bases left unmatched: 12. In germline, CDR1 is SGDLS, CDR2 YYNGEE. These data belong to a study of blood T cell repertoires in COVID-19. Sequences were obtained from peripheral blood. The receptor's source is a woman aged 30 to 39 with active or convalescent COVID-19. The chain uses TRBV9 and TRBJ2-2; TRBD1 agrees at 8 bases. The CDR3 DNA is TGTGCCAGCAGCGCCACGGGACAGGTTCCCACTGGGGAGCTGTTTTTT. It encodes CASSATGQVPTGELFF.